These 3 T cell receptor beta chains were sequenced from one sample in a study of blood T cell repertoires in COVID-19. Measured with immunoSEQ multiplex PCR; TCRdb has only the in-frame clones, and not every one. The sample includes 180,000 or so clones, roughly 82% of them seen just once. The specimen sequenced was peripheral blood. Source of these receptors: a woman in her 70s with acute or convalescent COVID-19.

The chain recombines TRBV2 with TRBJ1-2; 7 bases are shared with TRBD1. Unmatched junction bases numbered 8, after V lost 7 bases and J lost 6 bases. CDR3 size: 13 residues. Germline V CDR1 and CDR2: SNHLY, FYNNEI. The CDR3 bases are TGTGCCAGCAACCCCGACAGGGACCATGGCTACACCTTC. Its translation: CASNPDRDHGYTF.

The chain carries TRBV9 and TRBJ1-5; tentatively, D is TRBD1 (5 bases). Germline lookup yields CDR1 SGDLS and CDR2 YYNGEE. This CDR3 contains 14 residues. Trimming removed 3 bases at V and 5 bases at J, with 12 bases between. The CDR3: CASSADGGYQPQHF. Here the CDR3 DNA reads TGTGCCAGCAGCGCCGACGGGGGGTATCAGCCCCAGCATTTT. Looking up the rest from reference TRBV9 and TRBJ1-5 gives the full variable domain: DSGVTQTPKHLITATGQRVTLRCSPRSGDLSVYWYQQSLDQGLQFLIQYYNGEERAKGNILERFSAQQFPDLHSELNLSSLELGDSALYFCASSADGGYQPQHFGDGTRLSIL.

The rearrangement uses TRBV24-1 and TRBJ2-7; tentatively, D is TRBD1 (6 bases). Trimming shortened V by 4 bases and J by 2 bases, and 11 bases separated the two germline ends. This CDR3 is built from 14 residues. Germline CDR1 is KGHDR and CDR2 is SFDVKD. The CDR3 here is CATSEAGATYEQYF. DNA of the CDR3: TGTGCCACCAGTGAGGCAGGGGCCACCTACGAGCAGTACTTC.